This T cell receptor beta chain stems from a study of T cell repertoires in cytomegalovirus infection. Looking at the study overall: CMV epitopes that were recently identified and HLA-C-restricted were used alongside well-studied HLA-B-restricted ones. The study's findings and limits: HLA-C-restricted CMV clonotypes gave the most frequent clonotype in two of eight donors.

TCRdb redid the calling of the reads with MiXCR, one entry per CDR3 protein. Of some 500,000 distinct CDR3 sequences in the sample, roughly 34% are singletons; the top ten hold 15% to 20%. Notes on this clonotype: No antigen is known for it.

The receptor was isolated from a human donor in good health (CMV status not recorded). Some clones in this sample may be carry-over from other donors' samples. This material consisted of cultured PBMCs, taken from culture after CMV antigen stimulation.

CDR3 region: CASSLGLGNRFQETQYF. The CDR3, as DNA: TGTGCCAGCAGTTTGGGACTAGGTAACCGTTTCCAAGAGACCCAGTACTTC. The chain carries TRBV28 and TRBJ2-5; the match to TRBD2 covers 8 bases. The CDR3 runs to 17 residues. V was pared by 3 bases and J by 1 base, with 10 bases of the junction left unmatched. The V gene's germline CDR1 is MDHEN and CDR2 SYDVKM.